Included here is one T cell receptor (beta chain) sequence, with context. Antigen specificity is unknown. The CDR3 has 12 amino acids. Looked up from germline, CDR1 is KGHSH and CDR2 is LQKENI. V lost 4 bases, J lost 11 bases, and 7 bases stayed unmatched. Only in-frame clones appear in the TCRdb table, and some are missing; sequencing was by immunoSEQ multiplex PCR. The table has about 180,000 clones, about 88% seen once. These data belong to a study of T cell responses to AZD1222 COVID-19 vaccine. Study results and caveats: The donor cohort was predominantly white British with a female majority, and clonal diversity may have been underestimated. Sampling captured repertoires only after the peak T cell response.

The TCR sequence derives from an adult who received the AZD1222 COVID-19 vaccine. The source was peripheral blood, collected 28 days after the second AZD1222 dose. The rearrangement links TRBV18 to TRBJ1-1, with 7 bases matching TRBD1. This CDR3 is CASSLMEGAAFF. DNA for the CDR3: TGTGCCAGCTCACTAATGGAGGGGGCGGCTTTCTTT.